The 5 T cell receptor beta chains reported below all come from one sample, sequenced in a study of blood T cell repertoires in COVID-19. Produced via immunoSEQ multiplex PCR; TCRdb's table is partial and in-frame only. The sample holds a few hundred thousand clones; nearly 90% are singletons and the top ten take about 1%. Sequencing was performed on peripheral blood. These receptors originate from a woman aged 40 to 55 with COVID-19, enrolled during active disease.

The chain has TRBV5-4 and TRBJ1-4, with 12 bases lining up with TRBD1. V was clipped by 4 bases and J by 7 bases; unmatched bases: 11. The CDR3 loop spans 17 amino acids. Germline V gene data show CDR1 as SGHNT and CDR2 as YYREEE (reference sequence). CDR3: CASSVRDRGRKSEKLFF. Here the CDR3 DNA reads TGTGCCAGCAGCGTCCGGGACAGGGGGCGAAAGAGTGAAAAACTGTTTTTT.

The chain has TRBV7-2 and TRBJ1-2; tentatively, D is TRBD1 (6 bases). This CDR3 region has 14 residues. CDR1 and CDR2 (germline): SGHTA, FQGNSA. Trimming left V 5 bases short and J 7 bases short, with 17 bases between. The CDR3 loop reads CASSPQGGLGGYTF. DNA for the CDR3: TGTGCCAGCAGCCCTCAAGGGGGTTTAGGTGGCTACACCTTC.

The chain has TRBV28 and TRBJ1-2, with unresolved D. Deletions cut 2 bases from V and 4 bases from J, with 11 bases between. The germline CDR1 and CDR2 sequences are MDHEN and SYDVKM. The CDR3 length is 14 residues. In DNA, the CDR3 is TGTGCCAGCAGTTTAGAGGCAGGAGGCTATGGCTACACCTTC. Encoded protein: CASSLEAGGYGYTF.

In DNA form, the CDR3 reads TGTGCCAGCAGCTTAGGGGGACAGGGGCACGATGGCTACACCTTC. This encodes CASSLGGQGHDGYTF. This sequence joins TRBV11-2 and TRBJ1-2; TRBD1 matches 10 bases. CDR3 length equals 15 residues. J lost 6 bases, V lost 1 base, and 5 bases had no gene match. The germline V gene encodes CDR1 SGHAT and CDR2 FQNNGV.

This rearrangement joins TRBV18 to TRBJ1-2; D unresolved. Trimming pared 1 base from V and 3 bases from J, leaving 15 bases between. The CDR3 is 16 residues long. Germline CDR1 is KGHSH and CDR2 is LQKENI. CDR3 nucleotide sequence: TGTGCCAGCTCACCACAAGCACAGATTTCCTACTATGGCTACACCTTC. Translated, it gives CASSPQAQISYYGYTF. Together with reference TRBV18 and TRBJ1-2, the CDR3 gives the full variable domain: NAGVMQNPRHLVRRRGQEARLRCSPMKGHSHVYWYRQLPEEGLKFMVYLQKENIIDESGMPKERFSAEFPKEGPSILRIQQVVRGDSAAYFCASSPQAQISYYGYTFGSGTRLTVV.